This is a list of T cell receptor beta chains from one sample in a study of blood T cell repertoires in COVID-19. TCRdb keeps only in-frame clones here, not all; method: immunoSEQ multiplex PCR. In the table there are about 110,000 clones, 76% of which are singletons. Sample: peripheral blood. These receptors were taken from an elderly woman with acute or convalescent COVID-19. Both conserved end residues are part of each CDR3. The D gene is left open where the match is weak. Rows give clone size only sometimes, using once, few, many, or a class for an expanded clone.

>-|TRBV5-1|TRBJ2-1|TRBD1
CASSAPGTGITNEQFF
TGCGCCAGCAGTGCCCCCGGGACAGGGATCACCAATGAGCAGTTCTTC
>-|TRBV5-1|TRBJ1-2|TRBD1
CASSPPGQGSYGYTF
TGCGCCAGCAGCCCCCCGGGACAGGGCTCCTATGGCTACACCTTC
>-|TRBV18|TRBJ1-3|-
CASSERGVRRENTIYF
TGTGCCAGCTCAGAGAGAGGTGTACGGAGGGAGAACACCATATATTTT
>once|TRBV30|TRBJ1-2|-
CAWSSGEKSDTF
TGTGCCTGGAGTAGTGGAGAAAAGTCTGACACCTTC
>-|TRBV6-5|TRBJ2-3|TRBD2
CASSYRSGGPSDTQYF
TGTGCCAGCAGTTACCGATCGGGAGGGCCATCGGATACGCAGTATTTT
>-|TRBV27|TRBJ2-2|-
CASSLRITGELFF
TGTGCCAGCAGTCTCAGGATCACCGGGGAGCTGTTTTTT
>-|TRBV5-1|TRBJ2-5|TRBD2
CASSLGSGGDQETQYF
TGCGCCAGCAGCTTAGGTAGCGGGGGGGACCAAGAGACCCAGTACTTC
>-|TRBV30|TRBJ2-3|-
CAWSAGGHTDTQYF
TGTGCCTGGAGTGCCGGAGGGCACACAGATACGCAGTATTTT
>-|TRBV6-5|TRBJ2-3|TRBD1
CASSLTGPSTDTQYF
TGTGCCAGCAGCCTGACAGGGCCTAGCACAGATACGCAGTATTTT
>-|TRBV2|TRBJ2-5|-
CASSGPPIWASQETQYF
TGTGCCAGCAGTGGCCCACCGATCTGGGCTTCCCAAGAGACCCAGTACTTC
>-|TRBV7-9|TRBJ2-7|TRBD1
CASRRQGGTEQYF
TGTGCCAGCAGGAGACAGGGGGGTACCGAGCAGTACTTC
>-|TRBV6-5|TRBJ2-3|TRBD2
CASSPGLETDTQYF
TGTGCCAGCAGTCCTGGACTAGAGACAGATACGCAGTATTTT
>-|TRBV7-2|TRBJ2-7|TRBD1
CASSLGQGTYEQYF
TGTGCCAGCAGCTTGGGACAGGGCACCTACGAGCAGTACTTC
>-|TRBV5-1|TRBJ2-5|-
CASSPGTLETQYF
TGCGCCAGCAGCCCCGGGACTTTAGAGACCCAGTACTTC